These 30 T cell receptor beta chains were sequenced from one sample in a study of cytomegalovirus exposure and HLA in healthy donors. With 60 Vbeta and 13 Jbeta primers, the PCR was carried out. The table came from immunoSEQ multiplex PCR; TCRdb's copy has only in-frame clones and leaves some out. Of approximately 130,000 clones listed, 70% to 85% are singletons. Sequenced input: PBMCs. The source of these receptors is a boy aged 2 to 10 in good health and CMV-seronegative.

This chain uses TRBV7-8 with TRBJ2-2; no clear D. The length of the CDR3 is 14 residues. V lost 4 bases and J lost 5, with 11 bases in between. Germline loops: CDR1 SGHVS, CDR2 FQNEAQ. The CDR3 here is CASSYPSHTGELFF. The CDR3 nucleotides read TGTGCCAGCAGCTATCCGTCACATACCGGGGAGCTGTTTTTT.

V gene TRBV5-5 combines with J gene TRBJ2-1, with 10 bases lining up with TRBD2. V lost 5 bases, J lost 7 bases, and 12 bases stayed unmatched. The CDR3 is made up of 16 amino acids. Germline lookup yields CDR1 SGHKS and CDR2 YYEKEE (reference sequence). DNA of the CDR3: TGTGCCAGCAGACTGGCCCGGACTAGCGGTCGGAATGAGCAGTTCTTC. This translates into CASRLARTSGRNEQFF.

The chain joins TRBV6-4 to TRBJ2-3; the D gene is possibly TRBD2 (6 bases). The CDR3 runs 14 residues. The V end was cut by 3 bases, the J end by 0 bases, with 7 bases between. The germline V gene has CDR1 MRHNA and CDR2 SNTAGT. CDR3 sequence reads: CASSEGTSTDTQYF. As DNA, the CDR3 is TGTGCCAGCAGTGAGGGGACTAGCACAGATACGCAGTATTTT.

This chain joins TRBV19 and TRBJ2-1; 7 bases fit TRBD2. Per germline, CDR1 LNHDA and CDR2 SQIVND (reference sequence). The CDR3 runs to 15 residues. V lost 3 bases and J lost 4; bases outside the gene matches: 6. The CDR3 reads CASSMIGLDYNEQFF. In DNA form, the CDR3 reads TGTGCCAGTAGTATGATAGGACTAGATTACAATGAGCAGTTCTTC.

The chain joins TRBV5-1 to TRBJ1-2; no clear D gene. This CDR3 is built from 16 residues. Between the trimmed V and J ends, which lost 0 bases and 1 base, there was a span of 13 bases. Looked up from germline, CDR1 is SGHRS and CDR2 is YFSETQ. The CDR3 bases are TGCGCCAGCAGCTTGGGTGACGGGGAGCTTAACTATGGCTACACCTTC. Encoded protein: CASSLGDGELNYGYTF.

This sequence joins TRBV14 and TRBJ2-7; D is possibly TRBD1 (6 bases). With 1 base removed from V and 3 bases from J, the gap between germline ends came to 10 bases. The CDR3 is 14 amino acids. The germline V gene has CDR1 SGHDN and CDR2 FVKESK. The CDR3 nucleotides read TGTGCCAGCAGCCAAGGACAGGAACGCTACGAGCAGTACTTC. Translation: CASSQGQERYEQYF.

J is TRBJ1-5 and V is TRBV7-9; 7 nucleotides align to TRBD1. With 4 bases clipped from V and 4 bases from J, the junction kept 7 bases outside the gene matches. The V gene's germline CDR1 is SEHNR and CDR2 FQNEAQ (reference sequence). This CDR3 contains 15 residues. The CDR3 is CASSWDQGVNQPQHF. CDR3 nucleotide sequence: TGTGCCAGCAGCTGGGATCAGGGGGTGAATCAGCCCCAGCATTTT. The variable domain in full, with the rest retrieved from reference TRBV7-9 and TRBJ1-5, is DTGVSQNPRHKITKRGQNVTFRCDPISEHNRLYWYRQTLGQGPEFLTYFQNEAQLEKSRLLSDRFSAERPKGSFSTLEIQRTEQGDSAMYLCASSWDQGVNQPQHFGDGTRLSIL.

The chain joins TRBV25-1 to TRBJ2-1; TRBD2 matches 11 bases. There are 18 residues in the CDR3. Germline V CDR1 and CDR2: MGHDK, SYGVNS. The ends lost 4 bases at V and 0 bases at J; junction bases unmatched: 8. CDR3 sequence: CASSGGSGGGGSYNEQFF. Here the CDR3 DNA reads TGTGCCAGCAGTGGGGGTAGCGGGGGGGGTGGCTCCTACAATGAGCAGTTCTTC.

The chain has TRBV6-1 and TRBJ2-1, with TRBD2 as a possible D gene (6 bases). Per germline, CDR1 MNHNS and CDR2 SASEGT. The V gene lost 7 bases and the J gene lost 9 bases, with 10 bases spanning the gap. The length of the CDR3 is 11 residues. Written as DNA, the CDR3 is TGTGCCAGCACCGATAGCGGTGAGCAGTTCTTC. Translated, it gives CASTDSGEQFF.

This chain links TRBV5-4 with TRBJ1-2, with 11 bases lining up with TRBD1. Trimming removed 1 base from V and 0 bases from J; junction bases left unmatched: 2. The CDR3 sequence is 16 residues long. Germline CDR1 is SGHNT and CDR2 is YYREEE (reference sequence). This CDR3 is CASSLLGQGANYGYTF. The CDR3, as DNA: TGTGCCAGCAGCTTGTTGGGACAGGGGGCTAACTATGGCTACACCTTC. Supplemented by reference TRBV5-4 and TRBJ1-2, the full variable domain reads ETGVTQSPTHLIKTRGQQVTLRCSSQSGHNTVSWYQQALGQGPQFIFQYYREEENGRGNFPPRFSGLQFPNYSSELNVNALELDDSALYLCASSLLGQGANYGYTFGSGTRLTVV.

The chain couples TRBV4-1 to TRBJ2-5; D may be TRBD2 (5 bases). The J call may be in error: the DNA end matches TRBJ2-7 better. This CDR3 has 15 amino acids. Germline V lookup: CDR1 MGHRA, CDR2 YSYEKL. CDR3 amino acids: CASSQLLTLALEQYF. In nucleotides, the CDR3 is TGCGCCAGCAGCCAATTACTCACCCTAGCCCTCGAGCAGTACTTC.

This clone was detected only once. This rearrangement joins TRBV10-3 to TRBJ2-1; 11 bases align to TRBD2. CDR3 length: 19 amino acids. Germline V gene sequence: CDR1 ENHRY, CDR2 SYGVKD. The trim removed 4 bases at V and 0 bases at J, leaving 11 bases unmatched. The CDR3 is CAISAAGLAALSSYNEQFF. For the CDR3, the DNA is TGTGCCATCAGTGCGGCGGGACTAGCGGCACTTAGCTCCTACAATGAGCAGTTCTTC.

The chain couples TRBV9 to TRBJ2-2, with 11 bases lining up with TRBD2. The CDR3 spans 18 residues. J lost 0 bases, V lost 1 base, and 5 bases had no gene match. CDR1 is SGDLS and CDR2 is YYNGEE in the germline V gene. DNA for the CDR3: TGTGCCAGCAGCGTAAAAATTAGCGGGAGGGCGAACACCGGGGAGCTGTTTTTT. It translates to CASSVKISGRANTGELFF. Variable domain in full (rest from reference TRBV9 and TRBJ2-2): DSGVTQTPKHLITATGQRVTLRCSPRSGDLSVYWYQQSLDQGLQFLIQYYNGEERAKGNILERFSAQQFPDLHSELNLSSLELGDSALYFCASSVKISGRANTGELFFGEGSRLTVL.

The chain employs TRBV19 and TRBJ2-5; a possible D gene is TRBD2 (5 bases). V lost 7 bases and J 7 bases, leaving 22 bases between the germline ends. Germline V gives CDR1 LNHDA, CDR2 SQIVND (reference sequence). CDR3 length equals 15 residues. The CDR3 DNA reads as TGTGCCAGTACCGAGGTCGGGCGGGCCGGTGGGACCCAGTACTTC. It yields the protein CASTEVGRAGGTQYF.

The chain links TRBV6-5 to TRBJ1-1, with D possibly TRBD1 on 5 matching bases. The CDR3 length is 15 residues. V was pared by 2 bases and J by 5 bases, with 15 bases between. From germline, CDR1 is MNHEY and CDR2 SVGAGI. The CDR3 reads CASSYGQGARTEAFF. The CDR3 DNA follows: TGTGCCAGCAGTTACGGGCAGGGCGCGCGGACTGAAGCTTTCTTT.

The V and J genes are TRBV4-2 and TRBJ1-4; perhaps TRBD1 as D (6 bases). V lost 0 bases to trimming and J lost 10 bases, with 12 bases between them. CDR1 and CDR2 (germline): LGHNA, YNFKEQ. The CDR3 sequence is 14 residues long. CDR3 DNA sequence: TGTGCCAGCAGCCAAGACTGGACAGCCCGAAAACTGTTTTTT. This encodes CASSQDWTARKLFF.

The V call is TRBV25-1, the J call TRBJ1-4; 9 bases line up with TRBD1. V shed 2 bases and J 11 bases; nucleotides not matched to a gene: 9. This CDR3 is built from 15 residues. CDR1 is MGHDK, CDR2 SYGVNS, per germline. CDR3 sequence (DNA): TGTGCCAGCAGTGAAATCGGACAGGGGAGAGGTAAACTGTTTTTT. This translates into CASSEIGQGRGKLFF.

The genes are TRBV10-3 and TRBJ2-2; 11 bases match TRBD1. Germline assignment: CDR1 ENHRY and CDR2 SYGVKD. The CDR3 has 15 residues. J gave up 8 bases and V 3 bases, and 5 bases lay outside the gene matches. The CDR3 sequence: CAISDGTGGGGELFF. Here the CDR3 DNA reads TGTGCCATCAGTGACGGGACAGGGGGTGGAGGGGAGCTGTTTTTT.

This sequence joins TRBV4-2 and TRBJ2-1; 7 bases agree with TRBD1. The germline V gene has CDR1 LGHNA and CDR2 YNFKEQ. This CDR3 has 15 amino acids. After removal of 0 bases from V and 8 bases from J, the junction contained 7 bases not matched to a gene. The CDR3, as DNA: TGTGCCAGCAGCCAAGACAGGGGGAATACTGATGAGCAGTTCTTC. Its protein product is CASSQDRGNTDEQFF.

This chain connects TRBV27 to TRBJ2-7; TRBD1 agrees at 7 bases. In germline, CDR1 is MNHEY, CDR2 SMNVEV (reference sequence). The CDR3 runs 15 residues. Trimming removed 4 bases from V and 2 bases from J; junction bases left unmatched: 8. The DNA for the CDR3 is TGTGCCAGCAGTTATTGGACAGGCAAAACCTACGAGCAGTACTTC. Amino acids: CASSYWTGKTYEQYF.

This clone has a handful of counts. The genes are TRBV18 and TRBJ1-1; D uncertain. V was shortened by 6 bases and J by 10 bases, with 18 bases between the two germline ends. This CDR3 is built from 13 residues. CDR1 KGHSH and CDR2 LQKENI come from the germline V gene. CDR3 sequence reads: CASSPLELQLAFF. DNA of the CDR3: TGTGCCAGCTCGCCGCTGGAGTTGCAGCTAGCTTTCTTT.

The chain joins TRBV6-4 to TRBJ2-3; possibly TRBD2 for D (6 bases). The germline CDR1 and CDR2 sequences are MRHNA and SNTAGT. This CDR3 spans 14 amino acids. Trimming took off 6 bases at V and 1 base at J, with 11 bases between the two ends. CDR3 residues: CASSTEGGTDTQYF. The CDR3 DNA sequence: TGTGCCAGCAGCACGGAGGGAGGCACAGATACGCAGTATTTT.

V usage is TRBV5-8 and J usage is TRBJ2-5; 7 positions agree with TRBD2. This CDR3 is built from 16 residues. In germline, CDR1 is SGHTS, CDR2 YDEGEE. Trimming took 0 bases from V and 1 from J; bases not matched to a gene: 6. CDR3 in amino acids: CASSLGIAGRQETQYF. CDR3 sequence (DNA): TGTGCCAGCAGCTTGGGGATAGCGGGTCGCCAAGAGACCCAGTACTTC.

This rearrangement joins TRBV5-4 to TRBJ2-7; 9 positions match TRBD2. Germline V gene lookup returns CDR1 SGHNT and CDR2 YYREEE (reference sequence). With 3 bases clipped from V and 2 bases from J, the junction kept 9 bases outside the gene matches. The CDR3 has 16 amino acids. CDR3 loop: CASSSGPAGGPYEQYV. The CDR3 coding sequence is TGTGCCAGCAGCTCGGGACCAGCGGGAGGCCCCTACGAGCAGTACGTC.

CDR3 DNA: TGCGCCAGCAGCCAATACAGACAGGGGGAGCAGTACTTC. It encodes CASSQYRQGEQYF. J is TRBJ2-7 and V is TRBV4-3; 8 bases fit TRBD1. The CDR3 length is 13 residues. Losses at the gene ends were 2 bases for V and 7 bases for J; bases not matched to a gene: 4. Germline CDR1 is LGHNA and CDR2 is YSLEER.

V usage is TRBV25-1 and J usage is TRBJ1-1; tentative D call: TRBD1 (5 bases). The CDR3 sequence is 15 residues long. CDR1 is MGHDK and CDR2 is SYGVNS in the germline V gene. V lost 2 bases to trimming and J lost 5 bases, with 15 bases between them. CDR3 residues: CASSEHRTIGTEAFF. In DNA, the CDR3 is TGTGCCAGCAGTGAACACAGGACGATTGGGACTGAAGCTTTCTTT.

The J gene is TRBJ2-3, the V gene TRBV9, with 14 bases lining up with TRBD2. The germline gives CDR1 SGDLS, CDR2 YYNGEE. Losses at the gene ends were 0 bases for V and 4 bases for J; bases not matched to a gene: 4. There are 17 residues in the CDR3. The CDR3 reads CASSVGTSGGIPDTQYF. As DNA, the CDR3 is TGTGCCAGCAGCGTAGGGACTAGCGGGGGGATCCCAGATACGCAGTATTTT. The variable domain in full, completed from reference TRBV9 and TRBJ2-3, reads DSGVTQTPKHLITATGQRVTLRCSPRSGDLSVYWYQQSLDQGLQFLIQYYNGEERAKGNILERFSAQQFPDLHSELNLSSLELGDSALYFCASSVGTSGGIPDTQYFGPGTRLTVL.

This clone was recorded a few times. This rearrangement joins TRBV27 to TRBJ2-1; 11 positions agree with TRBD1. Germline lookup yields CDR1 MNHEY and CDR2 SMNVEV (reference sequence). This CDR3 has 17 amino acids. V shed 5 bases and J 6 bases; nucleotides not matched to a gene: 12. The CDR3 is CASSPHLRDRGFNEQFF. In DNA form, the CDR3 reads TGTGCCAGCAGTCCCCACCTCCGGGACAGGGGGTTCAATGAGCAGTTCTTC.

This clone was counted only a few times. The chain is built from TRBV4-3 and TRBJ2-3; 12 nucleotides align to TRBD2. The CDR3 covers 16 residues. V gave up 0 bases and J gave up 4 bases; unmatched junction bases: 2. The germline CDR1 and CDR2 sequences are LGHNA and YSLEER. The CDR3 region has the DNA TGCGCCAGCAGCCAAGATCTAGCGGGGGGGCCAGATACGCAGTATTTT. This encodes CASSQDLAGGPDTQYF.

This clone appeared a few times. J is TRBJ1-6 and V is TRBV5-1; perhaps TRBD1 as D (6 bases). Germline lookup yields CDR1 SGHRS and CDR2 YFSETQ. V was trimmed by 1 base and J by 4 bases, leaving 15 bases between them. CDR3 length equals 17 residues. The CDR3 loop reads CASSLTTGGGYNSPLHF. The CDR3 DNA reads TGCGCCAGCAGCTTGACGACAGGAGGTGGTTATAATTCACCCCTCCACTTT.